Listed below are T cell receptor beta chains from one sample, sequenced in a study of Ad26.COV2.S vaccination and SARS-CoV-2 variants. Clones were read by immunoSEQ multiplex PCR, and TCRdb kept only the in-frame ones, dropping some. The data contain tens of thousands of clones, more than 65% of them singletons. The sequences come from peripheral blood, collected after recovery from COVID-19. The source is a human donor who had recovered from COVID-19. CDR3s include the opening cysteine and the closing phenylalanine or tryptophan. A D gene is named only where the DNA matches it firmly. A row's size may be missing; if present it is once, few, many or a size class.

d_gene,v_gene,abundance,j_gene,CDR3aa,CDR3nt
-,TRBV5-4,-,TRBJ1-1,CASSLVNTEAFF,TGTGCCAGCAGCTTGGTAAACACTGAAGCTTTCTTT
TRBD1,TRBV10-3,-,TRBJ2-7,CAISGYRGQASYEQYF,TGTGCCATCAGTGGTTACAGGGGACAGGCCTCCTACGAGCAGTACTTC
-,TRBV5-4,once,TRBJ1-2,CASSPRGPNYGYTF,TGTGCCAGCAGCCCCCGGGGACCCAACTATGGCTACACCTTC
TRBD2,TRBV11-1,-,TRBJ2-1,CASSTTGLAGGEQFF,TGTGCCAGCAGCACGACTGGACTAGCGGGAGGTGAGCAGTTCTTC
-,TRBV11-3,-,TRBJ1-4,CASTADGSTNEKLFF,TGTGCCAGCACCGCGGACGGGTCAACTAATGAAAAACTGTTTTTT
TRBD1,TRBV27,-,TRBJ1-2,CASSGQGAYGYTF,TGTGCCAGCAGCGGACAGGGGGCCTATGGCTACACCTTC
-,TRBV5-6,-,TRBJ1-6,CASSLHRANSPLHF,TGTGCCAGCAGCTTACACAGGGCCAATTCACCCCTCCACTTT
-,TRBV9,-,TRBJ1-2,CASSVGGTTFGYTF,TGTGCCAGCAGCGTAGGGGGGACAACATTCGGCTACACCTTC
-,TRBV5-1,-,TRBJ2-6,CASSSGLLSGANVLTF,TGCGCCAGCAGCTCGGGACTGCTCTCTGGGGCCAACGTCCTGACTTTC
TRBD2,TRBV15,-,TRBJ2-5,CATSRPISEGGGRDLRGTQYF,TGTGCCACCAGCAGACCCATTTCTGAGGGTGGCGGGAGGGACCTAAGGGGGACCCAGTACTTC
-,TRBV5-1,once,TRBJ2-5,CASSAGGVSQETQYF,TGCGCCAGCAGCGCCGGTGGTGTTAGCCAAGAGACCCAGTACTTC
TRBD1,TRBV5-1,-,TRBJ1-1,CASSLRTGGTEAFF,TGCGCCAGCAGCTTGAGGACAGGGGGCACTGAAGCTTTCTTT
TRBD1,TRBV5-4,-,TRBJ2-5,CASSSPGQGEDQYF,TGTGCCAGCAGCTCTCCGGGACAGGGCGAAGACCAGTACTTC
-,TRBV6-6,-,TRBJ2-5,CASSSPVGQETQYF,TGTGCCAGCAGTTCCCCGGTGGGACAAGAGACCCAGTACTTC
-,TRBV4-3,few,TRBJ2-2,CASSLLLRGLGTGELFF,TGCGCCAGCAGCCTACTATTGCGGGGGCTTGGCACCGGGGAGCTGTTTTTT
-,TRBV27,-,TRBJ2-1,CASRGGGSRSHEQFF,TGTGCCAGCAGGGGGGGCGGGAGCCGTAGTCACGAGCAGTTCTTC
-,TRBV28,-,TRBJ1-5,CASSFLLFRGENQPQHF,TGTGCCAGCAGTTTTTTACTTTTTCGGGGGGAAAATCAGCCCCAGCATTTT